The entry that follows covers one TCR beta chain sequence. Antigen: not known. The data belong to a study of post-analysis software for immune sequencing data. About the research overall: Recorded disease courses covered relapsing-remitting, secondary progressive and progressive-relapsing multiple sclerosis. Some patients had no subtype annotation. Study-wide points: TRBV5-6, TRBV5-1 and TRBV20-1 were among roughly 5 TRBV segments more frequent in patients than controls. The F measure placed samples prepared in the same batch into strongly shared clusters. Versus controls, multiple sclerosis patients showed significantly lower diversity (normalized Chao1).

The CDR3 runs 16 residues. V was pared by 10 bases and J by 5 bases, with 24 bases between. Germline CDR1 MNHNS, CDR2 SASEGT. Researchers reported that TCR beta cDNA libraries carried unique molecular identifiers. The yield from roughly 1 to 10 million T cells was roughly 500,000 cDNA molecules in total. TCRdb called the PCR reads again in MiXCR, with one record for every CDR3 protein. The sample carries around 770,000 distinct CDR3 sequences, around 45% recorded once. What was sequenced was blood. The sequence derives from a girl aged 10 to 17 with multiple sclerosis. The chain combines TRBV6-1 with TRBJ2-1; D is possibly TRBD2 (6 bases). This chain's CDR3 is CATGKGISGAHNEQFF. DNA for the CDR3: TGTGCCACCGGGAAAGGGATTAGCGGAGCCCACAATGAGCAGTTCTTC.